A selection of T cell receptor beta chains follows, all from one sample in a study of cytomegalovirus exposure and HLA in healthy donors. Assay used: immunoSEQ multiplex PCR; TCRdb lists only in-frame clones, some missing. The sample has about 140,000 clones; the top ten hold roughly 2%. Sequencing was performed on PBMCs. These TCRs come from a woman aged 18-35 years in good health and CMV-seronegative. The CDR3 runs from the conserved cysteine through the conserved F or W. D genes are given only for firm matches.

j_call d_call v_call cdr3_aa cdr3_nt
TRBJ2-2 TRBD1 TRBV10-3 CAIRDQGARTGELFF TGTGCCATCAGAGATCAGGGGGCGCGCACCGGGGAGCTGTTTTTT
TRBJ2-7 NA TRBV11-2 CASNPHIGAQAEQYF TGTGCCAGCAACCCCCACATTGGGGCTCAGGCCGAGCAGTACTTC
TRBJ1-1 NA TRBV21-1 CASSKGRPILTGKNTEAFF TGTGCCAGCAGCAAAGGGCGTCCAATCTTGACAGGAAAGAACACTGAAGCTTTCTTT
TRBJ2-2 NA TRBV5-1 CASSLGSQNTGELFF TGCGCCAGCAGCTTGGGCAGTCAGAACACCGGGGAGCTGTTTTTT
TRBJ1-2 NA TRBV11-3 CASSLGRGSDGYTF TGTGCCAGCAGCTTAGGTCGGGGTAGCGACGGCTACACCTTC
TRBJ2-1 TRBD2 TRBV15 CATSRTRTSGSRNEQFF TGTGCCACCAGCAGAACTAGAACTAGCGGGAGTAGAAATGAGCAGTTCTTC
TRBJ2-1 TRBD2 TRBV7-3 CASSTRLAGLDEQFF TGTGCCAGCAGCACCCGACTAGCGGGACTGGATGAGCAGTTCTTC
TRBJ2-6 NA TRBV7-2 CASSFAGANVLTF TGTGCCAGCAGCTTCGCTGGGGCCAACGTCCTGACTTTC
TRBJ2-7 NA TRBV19 CASSMTLVYEQYF TGTGCCAGTAGTATGACTCTAGTTTACGAGCAGTACTTC
TRBJ1-1 NA TRBV11-2 CASSFPGVRTEAFF TGTGCCAGCAGCTTTCCAGGGGTTCGGACTGAAGCTTTCTTT
TRBJ2-6 TRBD1 TRBV19 CASSIEDRNGANVLTF TGTGCCAGTAGTATCGAGGACAGGAACGGGGCCAACGTCCTGACTTTC
TRBJ1-2 NA TRBV11-2 CASSLAGRVYGYTF TGTGCCAGCAGCTTAGCAGGCAGGGTCTATGGCTACACCTTC
TRBJ2-2 TRBD1 TRBV4-3 CASSHGTANTGELFF TGCGCCAGCAGCCATGGGACAGCTAACACCGGGGAGCTGTTTTTT
TRBJ1-2 NA TRBV7-6 CASSLDDGAGYGYTF TGTGCCAGCAGCTTAGATGATGGGGCCGGCTATGGCTACACCTTC
TRBJ2-7 NA TRBV5-4 CASSRDISSYEQYF TGTGCCAGCAGCAGGGACATTTCATCCTACGAGCAGTACTTC
TRBJ2-5 NA TRBV25-1 CASSREQGQETQYF TGTGCCAGCAGTCGAGAACAGGGTCAAGAGACCCAGTACTTC
TRBJ2-3 TRBD2 TRBV5-1 CASSAGTSGRGTDTQYF TGCGCCAGCAGCGCCGGGACTAGCGGGAGGGGCACAGATACGCAGTATTTT
TRBJ1-2 TRBD1 TRBV9 CASSVSGGKGYTF TGTGCCAGCAGCGTATCAGGGGGGAAAGGCTACACCTTC
TRBJ1-2 NA TRBV5-6 CASSWARGVRRVDGYTF TGTGCCAGCAGTTGGGCCCGCGGCGTGAGGCGGGTCGATGGCTACACCTTC
TRBJ1-5 NA TRBV19 CASSIDGQLNQPQHF TGTGCCAGTAGTATCGACGGACAGCTGAATCAGCCCCAGCATTTT